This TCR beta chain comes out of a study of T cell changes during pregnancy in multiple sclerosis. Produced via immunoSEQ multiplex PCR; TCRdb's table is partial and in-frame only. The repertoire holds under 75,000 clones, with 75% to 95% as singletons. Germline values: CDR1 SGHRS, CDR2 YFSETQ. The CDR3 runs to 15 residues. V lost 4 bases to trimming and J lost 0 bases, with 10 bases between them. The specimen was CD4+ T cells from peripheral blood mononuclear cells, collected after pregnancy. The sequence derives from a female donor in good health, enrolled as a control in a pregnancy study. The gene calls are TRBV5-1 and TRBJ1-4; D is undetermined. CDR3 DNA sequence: TGCGCCAGCAGCGATAGTGGGCCAACTAATGAAAAACTGTTTTTT. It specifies CASSDSGPTNEKLFF.